This T cell receptor (beta chain) originates from a study of blood T cell repertoires in COVID-19. The CDR3 has 16 amino acids. The germline V gene encodes CDR1 GTSNPN and CDR2 SVGIG (reference sequence). Trimming cost V 2 bases and J 6 bases; bases outside gene matches: 9. Some clones are missing from TCRdb's copy, which holds only in-frame ones; the method was immunoSEQ multiplex PCR. The top ten hold about 4.8% of the sample, which has a few hundred thousand clones, less than 90% seen once. This clone was counted a few times. The sequenced sample was PBMCs or T cells enriched from blood (not recorded which). The TCR originated in a woman between 45 and 65 years old who had recovered from COVID-19. The rearrangement joins TRBV30 to TRBJ1-6; TRBD1 matches at 8 bases. DNA of the CDR3: TGTGCCTGGAGTACTTCAGGGGGCCGGGGTAATTCACCCCTCCACTTT. This gives the protein CAWSTSGGRGNSPLHF.